The 4 T cell receptor beta chains listed next were all sequenced from one sample in a study of T cell clonality in common variable immunodeficiency (dated by TCRdb to the mid-2010s). To prepare the library, the immunoSEQ multiplex PCR assay was applied. TCRdb took over this immuneACCESS table, retaining in-frame rearrangements with V and J assigned. Such tables are incomplete; in checked studies, under half of the missing clones stem from an unresolved V gene, and the remainder is unexplained. With 80,000 or so clones recorded, this sample contains no clone counted only once. The top ten clonotypes cover about 0.8% of the sample. Sequencing input: peripheral blood mononuclear cells. These receptors originate from a person aged 18-70 years in good health.

This clone was recorded many times. The CDR3 end is not reached by the read, which stops 3 residues before it; the germline J gene fills it in. The chain combines TRBV7-3 with TRBJ2-1; D might be TRBD2 (6 bases). CDR1 is SGHTA and CDR2 is FQGTGA in the germline V gene. The CDR3 is 15 amino acids. Trimming cost V 5 bases and J 0 bases, with 11 bases left between them. The CDR3 spells CASSQGLTSYNEQFF. The CDR3 bases that were read are TGTGCCAGCAGCCAGGGACTGACCTCCTACAATGAG. The full variable domain, in which reference TRBV7-3 and TRBJ2-1 provide the parts outside the CDR3, is GAGVSQTPSNKVTEKGKYVELRCDPISGHTALYWYRQSLGQGPEFLIYFQGTGAADDSGLPNDRFFAVRPEGSVSTLKIQRTERGDSAVYLCASSQGLTSYNEQFFGPGTRLTVL.

This clone was counted ten times or more. One end of the junction is discordant with germline, which a read error may explain. Coverage ceases 3 residues before the CDR3 finishes, and the germline J gene fills in the end. This rearrangement joins TRBV4-2 to TRBJ2-7; 7 bases align to TRBD1. The CDR3 runs 14 residues. Per the germline V gene, CDR1 is LGHNA and CDR2 is YNFKEQ. The DNA read from the CDR3 is TGCGCCAGCAGCCTACACCGGGACAGCTACGAG. Encoded protein: CASSLHRDSYE. In full, the CDR3 is CASSLHRDSYEQYF.

This clone has just a few counts. From the germline J gene comes the end of the CDR3, since the read stops 3 residues before it. This sequence joins TRBV6-2 or TRBV6-3 and TRBJ1-2; D gene uncertain. Per the germline V gene, CDR1 is MNHEY and CDR2 is SVGEGT. This CDR3 is 14 amino acids long. CDR3 protein: CASKLAGVTDTYTF. The DNA read from the CDR3 is TGTGCCAGCAAACTAGCGGGTGTCACAGATACC.

This clone was detected many times. The CDR3 extends 3 residues past the end of the read, so its final part is completed from the germline J gene. The chain has TRBV12-3 or TRBV12-4 and TRBJ2-7; D is perhaps TRBD1 or TRBD2 (7 bases each). The CDR3 consists of 17 residues. V shed 2 bases and J shed 2 bases, with 19 bases lying between them. The part of the CDR3 DNA that was read is TGTGCCAGCAGTTTAAGGGGCACAGGGGAGGGAACCTACGAG. It translates to CASSLRGTGEGTYE. The whole CDR3 region reads CASSLRGTGEGTYEQYF.